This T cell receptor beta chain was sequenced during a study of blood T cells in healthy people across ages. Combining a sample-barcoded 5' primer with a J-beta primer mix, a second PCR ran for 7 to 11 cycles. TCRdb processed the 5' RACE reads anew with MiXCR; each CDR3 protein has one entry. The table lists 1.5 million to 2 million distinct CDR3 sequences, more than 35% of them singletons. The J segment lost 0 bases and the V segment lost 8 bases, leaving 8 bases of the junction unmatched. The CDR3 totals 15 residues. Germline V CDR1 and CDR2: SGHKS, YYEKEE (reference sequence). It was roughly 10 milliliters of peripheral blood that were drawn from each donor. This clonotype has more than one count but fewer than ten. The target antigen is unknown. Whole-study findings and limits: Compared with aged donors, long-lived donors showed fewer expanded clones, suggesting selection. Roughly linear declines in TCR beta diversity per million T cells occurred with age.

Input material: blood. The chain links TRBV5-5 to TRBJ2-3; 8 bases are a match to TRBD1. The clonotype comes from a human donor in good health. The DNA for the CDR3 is TGTGCCAGTACCGGAGGGGACAGGAGCACAGATACGCAGTATTTT. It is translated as CASTGGDRSTDTQYF.